One T cell receptor (beta chain) is described in this entry. The sample comes from a study of blood T cell repertoires in COVID-19. As for the study in general: Sources were T cells, B-cell-depleted T cells, or PBMCs; the material itself was cDNA or gDNA.

V trimming: 4 bases; J trimming: 8 bases; junction bases outside the gene matches: 9. CDR1 is LNHDA and CDR2 is SQIVND in the germline V gene (reference sequence). The CDR3 consists of 14 residues. Per the authors' pipeline: Reference gene primers were amplified, and this amplification served to estimate nucleated cell counts. Repertoires were generated with immunoSEQ multiplex PCR, while TCRdb's copy carries only in-frame clones and drops some. That table is the source of V, J and clone size, and D and trimming were worked out from the DNA. The sample includes around 230,000 clones, just under 85% of them seen just once.

J is TRBJ1-2 and V is TRBV19; 8 positions agree with TRBD1. The material sequenced was PBMCs or T cells enriched from blood (not recorded which). This TCR was recovered from a man between 40 and 49 years old who had recovered from COVID-19. CDR3 sequence reads: CASSRDRSTGGYTF. In DNA form, the CDR3 reads TGTGCCAGTAGTAGGGACAGGAGTACGGGAGGCTACACCTTC.